This TCR beta chain was documented in a study of regulatory T cells in long-lasting Graves disease. Regarding the study as a whole: TRBV28 was favored in persistent disease, as were TRBJ1-2 and TRBJ2-5.

The ends were cut back, 4 bases at V and 9 bases at J, with 15 bases in the middle. The CDR3 is made up of 13 amino acids. From germline, CDR1 is LGHDT and CDR2 YNNKEL (reference sequence). This clonotype was detected ten times or more. Its target is not known. Relying on iRepertoire HTBI primers and Arm-PCR of CDR3 regions, the team built TCR beta libraries. One entry per CDR3 protein results from TCRdb running MiXCR on the multiplex PCR reads. The sample has roughly 380,000 distinct CDR3 sequences; about a sixth are singletons. Time point indicated: newly diagnosed GD, antithyroid drugs for less than 3 months. There was RNA extracted from PBMCs, and the TCR library was made from it.

This clonotype was sampled from a female donor with Graves disease. The material was peripheral blood mononuclear cells (PBMCs), obtained at new diagnosis, from a patient treated with antithyroid drugs. This chain links TRBV3-1 with TRBJ1-1; unclear D gene. CDR3 loop: CASSRDSGQKAFF. CDR3 bases: TGTGCCAGCAGCCGAGATAGCGGGCAGAAAGCTTTCTTT. The full variable domain, its missing parts supplied by reference TRBV3-1 and TRBJ1-1, is DTAVSQTPKYLVTQMGNDKSIKCEQNLGHDTMYWYKQDSKKFLKIMFSYNNKELIINETVPNRFSPKSPDKAHLNLHINSLELGDSAVYFCASSRDSGQKAFFGQGTRLTVV.